This record covers a single TCR beta chain. The repertoire was sequenced with immunoSEQ multiplex PCR; TCRdb's copy has only in-frame clones and lacks some. The data contain around 130,000 clones, about 84% of them singletons. This specimen belongs to a study of cytomegalovirus exposure and HLA in healthy donors. Separate from the roughly 630-subject first cohort was the roughly 130-subject validation cohort, to which the donors belonged. Germline V gene sequence: CDR1 SGDLS, CDR2 YYNGEE. CDR3 length: 15 residues. V lost 0 bases, J lost 3 bases, and 10 bases lay in between. The V gene is TRBV9, the J gene TRBJ1-5, with a weak D call TRBD1 (6 bases). Source material: PBMCs. The origin of this receptor is a woman in her thirties in good health and CMV-seronegative. CDR3 coding DNA: TGTGCCAGCAGCGTAGAGGACAGCTACAATCAGCCCCAGCATTTT. Amino acids: CASSVEDSYNQPQHF.